A single sample is the source of the 6 T cell receptor beta chains below, sequenced in a study of T cell responses to AZD1222 COVID-19 vaccine. The protocol was immunoSEQ multiplex PCR, while the TCRdb copy is restricted to in-frame clones and leaves out a portion. The profile shows fewer than 85,000 clones, around 87% of them singletons. Sequenced material: peripheral blood, taken on day 0 of AZD1222 vaccination. The receptors originated from an adult in good health.

The V gene is TRBV2, the J gene TRBJ1-1; D uncertain. V lost 8 bases and J 0 bases, leaving 10 bases between the germline ends. The CDR3 is 13 amino acids. Germline V gives CDR1 SNHLY, CDR2 FYNNEI. The CDR3, as DNA: TGTGCCAGCTCCCAGCTGTTGAACACTGAAGCTTTCTTT. As protein: CASSQLLNTEAFF.

The gene calls are TRBV7-9 and TRBJ2-5; 13 bases are a match to TRBD2. This CDR3 contains 18 residues. Germline V CDR1 and CDR2: SEHNR, FQNEAQ (reference sequence). The J segment lost 4 bases and the V segment lost 4 bases, leaving 12 bases of the junction unmatched. The CDR3 is CASSSPTTSGRWRETQYF. The DNA of the CDR3 is TGTGCCAGCAGCTCACCGACGACTAGCGGGAGGTGGAGAGAGACCCAGTACTTC.

This clone occurred once. V gene TRBV25-1 combines with J gene TRBJ2-2; D is tentatively TRBD1 or TRBD2 (5 bases each). CDR3 length: 14 amino acids. The germline CDR1 and CDR2 sequences are MGHDK and SYGVNS. V dropped 0 bases and J dropped 4 bases, with 6 bases sitting between them. CDR3 sequence: CASSEYGATGELFF. CDR3 nucleotides: TGTGCCAGCAGTGAATACGGGGCCACCGGGGAGCTGTTTTTT.

The chain joins TRBV20-1 to TRBJ2-5; possible D gene TRBD1, 5 bases. This CDR3 region has 14 residues. V shed 3 bases and J shed 1 base, with 12 bases lying between them. Per germline, CDR1 DFQATT and CDR2 SNEGSKA (reference sequence). This CDR3 is CSASLTTAQETQYF. The CDR3 region has the DNA TGCAGTGCTAGTTTGACGACAGCCCAAGAGACCCAGTACTTC.

The V call is TRBV18, the J call TRBJ2-1; D is perhaps TRBD1 (6 bases). CDR1 and CDR2 from the germline V gene are KGHSH and LQKENI. The CDR3 has 16 residues. Trimming left V 3 bases short and J 2 bases short, with 14 bases between. CDR3 region: CASSPAGALTYNEQFF. The CDR3 DNA follows: TGTGCCAGCTCACCCGCAGGGGCCCTCACCTACAATGAGCAGTTCTTC.

In nucleotides, the CDR3 is TGCAGCGACGCTGGGGCTAGCGGGAACAGTGAGCAAGATACGCAGTATTTT. Amino acid sequence: CSDAGASGNSEQDTQYF. The chain links TRBV29-1 to TRBJ2-3; 9 nucleotides align to TRBD2. The CDR3 runs to 17 residues. Germline CDR1 and CDR2: SQVTM and ANQGSEA. Losses at the gene ends were 7 bases for V and 5 bases for J; bases not matched to a gene: 19.